The 13 T cell receptor beta chains reported below all come from one sample, sequenced in a study of molecular identifiers for immune sequencing clone quantification. Each CDR3 protein gets one entry after TCRdb re-called the PCR reads with MiXCR. The table records about 640,000 distinct CDR3 sequences, 15% to 20% of them present only once. Sequences were obtained from naive CD8+ T cells from blood, with Jurkat cell RNA spiked in. Subset: FACS-sorted CD8+CD4-CCR7+CD45RA+ naive T cells. These receptors originate from a human donor in good health. Some libraries in this study had Jurkat cell RNA spiked in.

Notes on this clonotype: It may be a read error: a sequence one base away is much more abundant. The chain carries TRBV6-5 and TRBJ2-3; 14 bases are shared with TRBD2. The CDR3 sequence is 20 residues long. Germline V gene sequence: CDR1 MNHEY, CDR2 SVGAGI. As DNA, the CDR3 is TGTGCCAGCAGTTACCCCACGGGACTAGCGGGAGTCGGGCACACAGATACGCGGTATTTT. Protein: CASSYPTGLAGVGHTDTRYF.

This clonotype came up a few times. The rearrangement joins TRBV9 to TRBJ2-3, with 8 bases matching TRBD1. The J segment lost 5 bases and the V segment lost 4 bases, leaving 6 bases of the junction unmatched. CDR1 is SGDLS and CDR2 is YYNGEE in the germline V gene. The CDR3 runs to 14 residues. The CDR3 DNA reads as TGTGCCAGCAGCTCGGACAGGGAAGTAGATACGCAGTATTTT. Its translation: CASSSDREVDTQYF.

This clonotype was detected ten times or more. The chain recombines TRBV11-2 with TRBJ2-4, with D uncertain. Germline CDR1 reads SGHAT; CDR2 reads FQNNGV. V was cut by 0 bases and J by 0 bases, with 15 bases left in between. The CDR3 is 18 residues long. CDR3 in DNA: TGTGCCAGCAGCTTAGAGGTGGCCAGGAGAATAGCCAAAAACATTCAGTACTTC. It yields the protein CASSLEVARRIAKNIQYF.

This clonotype was observed at least ten times. The rearrangement uses TRBV14 and TRBJ2-7, with 8 bases fitting TRBD2. The CDR3 length is 13 residues. The ends lost 1 base at V and 7 bases at J; junction bases unmatched: 3. Germline CDR1 SGHDN, CDR2 FVKESK. In DNA form, the CDR3 reads TGTGCCAGCAGCCAAGGACTAGCGAGGGAGCAGTACTTC. It specifies CASSQGLAREQYF.

Concerning this clonotype: With a much larger clone just one base away, this may be a read error. This sequence joins TRBV12-3 or TRBV12-4 and TRBJ2-5; D gene unclear. The CDR3 loop spans 13 amino acids. CDR3 coding DNA: TGTGCCAGCCGGTATGGCGTTCAAGGGACCCAGTACTTC. It yields the protein CASRYGVQGTQYF.

This clonotype occurred many times. V gene TRBV4-3 combines with J gene TRBJ1-1; 11 positions agree with TRBD1. The length of the CDR3 is 16 residues. J gave up 4 bases and V 0 bases, and 4 bases lay outside the gene matches. Germline CDR1 is LGHNA and CDR2 is YSLEER. This chain's CDR3 is CASSQDQGTGGTEAFF. The CDR3 DNA reads as TGCGCCAGCAGCCAAGATCAGGGGACAGGGGGCACTGAAGCTTTCTTT.

This clonotype was counted at least ten times. V usage is TRBV12-3 or TRBV12-4 and J usage is TRBJ2-5, with 10 nucleotides matching TRBD1. V shed 7 bases, J shed 5 bases, and the junction held 10 bases outside the gene matches. The CDR3 is made up of 15 amino acids. DNA of the CDR3: TGTGCCAGCACCCAGGGACAGGGGCTGCAGGAGACCCAGTACTTC. Protein: CASTQGQGLQETQYF.

Only a few counts were recorded for this clonotype. This chain uses TRBV5-1 with TRBJ2-7; D uncertain. There are 16 residues in the CDR3. V lost 4 bases and J 2 bases, leaving 19 bases between the germline ends. CDR1 and CDR2 from the germline V gene are SGHRS and YFSETQ. The CDR3 coding sequence is TGCGCCAGCAGCCCCCTAGATAACCTTATGACCTACGAGCAGTACTTC. It specifies CASSPLDNLMTYEQYF.

The sample holds many counts of this clonotype. The V gene is TRBV7-9, the J gene TRBJ2-7; the match to TRBD2 covers 9 bases. The germline V gene encodes CDR1 SEHNR and CDR2 FQNEAQ (reference sequence). This CDR3 comprises 15 residues. With V trimmed by 0 bases and J by 3 bases, 3 bases remained unmatched. CDR3 residues: CASSLAVAGDYEQYF. Here the CDR3 DNA reads TGTGCCAGCAGCTTAGCGGTAGCGGGGGACTACGAGCAGTACTTC.

This clonotype showed up many times. The chain carries TRBV29-1 and TRBJ1-1; no clear D. Germline CDR1 is SQVTM and CDR2 is ANQGSEA. This CDR3 region has 13 residues. Trimming stripped 4 bases from V and 0 bases from J, with 9 bases between. The CDR3 region is CSVVDGMNTEAFF. The CDR3 DNA reads TGCAGCGTTGTGGACGGAATGAACACTGAAGCTTTCTTT.

As to this clonotype: A read error is possible here, since a much larger clone lies one base away. The chain has TRBV7-9 and TRBJ1-4, with 10 bases lining up with TRBD1. The CDR3 consists of 15 residues. Germline V lookup: CDR1 SEHNR, CDR2 FQNEAQ (reference sequence). In DNA form, the CDR3 reads TGTGCCGGCAGCTTATCGGGACAGGGGTACGAAAAACTGTTTTTT. Amino acids: CAGSLSGQGYEKLFF.

On this clonotype itself: Relative to the germline gene, one junction end is altered; a read error may explain this. The chain uses TRBV5-1 and TRBJ2-1, with 16 bases lining up with TRBD2. Germline V gene sequence: CDR1 SGHRS, CDR2 YFSETQ. This CDR3 is built from 20 residues. Here the CDR3 DNA reads TGCGCCGGCAGCTCCGAAAGTGGGGGACTAGCGGGAGGGCAAGGTAATGAGCAGTTCTTC. It codes for CAGSSESGGLAGGQGNEQFF.

The gene calls are TRBV12-5 and TRBJ1-2; no firm D call. V was shortened by 3 bases and J by 0 bases, with 5 bases between the two germline ends. CDR3 length: 13 residues. The germline V gene has CDR1 LGHNT and CDR2 FRNRAP. CDR3 nucleotide sequence: TGTGCTAGTGGTTTTGAGCCTAACTATGGCTACACCTTC. Residues: CASGFEPNYGYTF.